Only a few counts were recorded for the clone carrying this T cell receptor (beta chain). Its antigen is not known. Time point defined: newly diagnosed GD, antithyroid drugs for less than 3 months. Construction of the TCR library relied on RNA isolated from PBMCs. Graves' disease diagnosis followed American Thyroid Association guidelines. From an endocrinology department in Xi'an, China, came the patients. This record belongs to a study of regulatory T cells in long-lasting Graves disease. Points from the study as a whole: Favoring TRBV28, TRBJ1-2 and TRBJ2-5 was a feature seen in persistent disease. The study found persistent patients shared more public clonotypes (about 3,000) than new patients (approximately 970).

CDR3-region Arm-PCR and iRepertoire HTBI primers produced the TCR beta libraries. TCRdb re-called the multiplex PCR reads with MiXCR, one entry per CDR3 protein. The sample yields roughly 380,000 distinct CDR3 sequences, roughly 16% seen once. The CDR3 consists of 17 residues. The germline CDR1 and CDR2 sequences are ENHRY and SYGVKD. V was clipped by 4 bases and J by 3 bases; unmatched bases: 13. The sequencing here drew on peripheral blood mononuclear cells (PBMCs), taken at new diagnosis, from a patient treated with antithyroid drugs. This sequence joins TRBV10-3 and TRBJ1-1; 8 bases fit TRBD1. The TCR comes from a female donor with Graves disease. The CDR3, as DNA: TGTGCCATCAGTGTCAGTCCCATGACAGGGGTCGACACTGAAGCTTTCTTT. It specifies CAISVSPMTGVDTEAFF.